This T cell receptor beta chain was observed in a study of T cells after yellow fever vaccination. Study context: Fractions of low cell number were prepared using SMART-Seq v4 Ultra Low Input.

This clonotype was found many times. In germline, CDR1 is DFQATT, CDR2 SNEGSKA (reference sequence). The CDR3 is 16 residues long. Trimming removed 0 bases at V and 2 bases at J, with 13 bases between. A single record per CDR3 protein comes from TCRdb applying MiXCR to the 5' RACE reads. The sample yields 300,000 to 350,000 distinct CDR3 sequences, around 4.4% seen once. The chain joins TRBV20-1 to TRBJ2-2, with TRBD1 as a possible D gene (6 bases). The sequence was collected from a man aged 18 to 29 who received the YFV17D yellow fever vaccine. The material sequenced was PBMCs, taken 15 days after the yellow fever booster vaccination. The DNA for the CDR3 is TGCAGTGCTAGAGATCTCGGACAGCCAAACACCGGGGAGCTGTTTTTT. Its translation: CSARDLGQPNTGELFF.